This is a list of T cell receptor beta chains from one sample in a study of T cells after yellow fever vaccination. MiXCR, run by TCRdb on the 5' RACE reads, gives a single entry per CDR3 protein. The sample lists roughly 500,000 distinct CDR3 sequences; roughly a fifth were seen once. Sequencing was performed on PBMCs, taken 15 days after the yellow fever booster vaccination. The receptors were gathered from a man under 40 who received the YFV17D yellow fever vaccine. Both conserved end residues are part of each CDR3. D genes are given only for firm matches. The size of a clone is reported for some rows only, either as once, few or many, or as a class for expanded clones.

clone_size	d_call	v_call	j_call	cdr3_aa	cdr3_nt
-	TRBD2	TRBV19	TRBJ2-1	CASSFGTSGGEQFF	TGTGCCAGTAGTTTCGGGACTAGCGGCGGGGAGCAGTTCTTC
-	TRBD1	TRBV7-9	TRBJ2-1	CASSLFFGQGYNEQFF	TGTGCCAGCAGCTTGTTTTTTGGACAGGGGTACAATGAGCAGTTCTTC
-	-	TRBV20-1	TRBJ1-5	CSASSQGSNQPQHF	TGCAGTGCTAGCAGTCAGGGCAGCAATCAGCCCCAGCATTTT
-	TRBD2	TRBV5-1	TRBJ2-7	CASSLMTSGTYEQYF	TGCGCCAGCAGCTTGATGACTAGCGGGACCTACGAGCAGTACTTC
-	-	TRBV19	TRBJ1-1	CASNPVWGRGTEAFF	TGTGCCAGTAACCCGGTGTGGGGGCGGGGGACTGAAGCTTTCTTT
few	-	TRBV27	TRBJ2-7	CASTFRGEQYF	TGTGCCAGCACCTTCCGGGGAGAGCAGTACTTC
many	-	TRBV5-1	TRBJ2-7	CASSLGRVPYEQYF	TGCGCCAGCAGCTTGGGACGGGTCCCCTACGAGCAGTACTTC
few	-	TRBV5-1	TRBJ1-1	CASSFGGERTEAFF	TGCGCCAGCAGCTTCGGGGGAGAGAGGACTGAAGCTTTCTTT
-	-	TRBV4-3	TRBJ2-1	CASSQDRGYYNEQFF	TGCGCCAGCAGCCAAGACAGGGGATACTACAATGAGCAGTTCTTC
few	-	TRBV20-1	TRBJ2-1	CSAFNNNEQFF	TGCAGTGCTTTCAATAACAATGAGCAGTTCTTC
few	-	TRBV4-3	TRBJ1-4	CASSQEIDEKLFF	TGCGCCAGCAGCCAAGAGATCGATGAAAAACTGTTTTTT
-	TRBD2	TRBV10-3	TRBJ2-3	CAISGSGSADTQYF	TGTGCCATCAGTGGGAGCGGGAGTGCAGATACGCAGTATTTT
-	-	TRBV20-1	TRBJ2-5	CSARSFGTPQETQYF	TGCAGTGCTAGAAGCTTTGGGACTCCCCAAGAGACCCAGTACTTC
few	-	TRBV6-2/TRBV6-3	TRBJ2-7	CASSVRTRTYEQYF	TGTGCCAGCAGCGTTCGGACTCGAACCTACGAGCAGTACTTC
few	-	TRBV4-3	TRBJ2-7	CASSQRTGFSYEQYF	TGCGCCAGCAGCCAGAGGACGGGCTTCTCCTACGAGCAGTACTTC
few	-	TRBV7-6	TRBJ2-6	CASSAEANVLTF	TGTGCCAGCAGCGCCGAGGCCAACGTCCTGACTTTC
-	-	TRBV9	TRBJ2-7	CASSPEHNYIPYEQYF	TGTGCCAGCAGCCCAGAACACAATTACATTCCCTACGAGCAGTACTTC
few	TRBD2	TRBV2	TRBJ2-5	CASSEAHSGGETQYF	TGTGCCAGCAGTGAAGCGCACAGCGGGGGGGAGACCCAGTACTTC
few	-	TRBV10-3	TRBJ2-7	CATTGVSGFEQYF	TGTGCCACCACAGGTGTTAGCGGTTTCGAGCAGTACTTC
few	TRBD1	TRBV12-3/TRBV12-4	TRBJ1-1	CASSFGDRGLTEAFF	TGTGCCAGCAGTTTCGGGGACAGGGGACTTACTGAAGCTTTCTTT
-	TRBD2	TRBV7-2	TRBJ2-1	CASRLQGLDSYNEQFF	TGTGCCAGCAGATTACAGGGACTAGACTCCTACAATGAGCAGTTCTTC
-	-	TRBV7-9	TRBJ1-6	CASSGWDGEMPLHF	TGTGCCAGCAGCGGTTGGGACGGCGAAATGCCCCTCCACTTT
few	-	TRBV20-1	TRBJ1-6	CSATENGDLKSPLHF	TGCAGTGCTACGGAAAATGGGGACTTAAAGTCACCCCTCCACTTT
few	TRBD1	TRBV28	TRBJ2-7	CASSVGGQGLEQYF	TGTGCCAGCAGTGTTGGAGGACAGGGATTAGAGCAGTACTTC
-	-	TRBV20-1	TRBJ1-6	CSASEGREIITLHF	TGCAGTGCTAGCGAGGGCAGGGAGATTATCACCCTCCACTTT
-	TRBD1	TRBV19	TRBJ2-7	CASRKGQGYEQYF	TGTGCCAGTAGAAAGGGACAGGGCTACGAGCAGTACTTC
few	-	TRBV20-1	TRBJ1-4	CSRRGENEKLFF	TGCAGCCGTAGGGGGGAGAATGAAAAACTGTTTTTT
few	TRBD2	TRBV28	TRBJ2-1	CASSSSGLASYNEQFF	TGTGCCAGCAGTAGCTCTGGACTAGCTTCCTACAATGAGCAGTTCTTC
many	-	TRBV20-1	TRBJ2-7	CSAPGRWERSYEQYF	TGCAGTGCCCCCGGTCGGTGGGAGAGATCCTACGAGCAGTACTTC
few	TRBD2	TRBV27	TRBJ2-2	CASSLLAGDLTGELFF	TGTGCCAGCAGTTTACTAGCGGGAGACCTCACCGGGGAGCTGTTTTTT
-	-	TRBV5-1	TRBJ2-2	CASSLETPTGELFF	TGCGCCAGCAGCTTGGAGACTCCCACCGGGGAGCTGTTTTTT
medium-sized	-	TRBV19	TRBJ1-3	CASSHRDSTTIYF	TGTGCCAGTAGTCACAGGGACTCCACCACCATATATTTT
few	-	TRBV12-3/TRBV12-4	TRBJ2-5	CASSRSRAETQYF	TGTGCCAGCAGTCGTTCCCGGGCGGAGACCCAGTACTTC
-	TRBD2	TRBV7-2	TRBJ2-2	CASSLTSGMRTGELFF	TGTGCCAGCAGCTTAACTAGCGGGATGAGGACCGGGGAGCTGTTTTTT
-	-	TRBV7-9	TRBJ2-7	CASSLVSREQGQYF	TGTGCCAGCAGCTTAGTATCTAGGGAGCAGGGGCAGTACTTC
few	-	TRBV5-1	TRBJ2-2	CASSLETSRELFF	TGCGCCAGCAGCTTGGAGACAAGCCGGGAGCTGTTTTTT
many	-	TRBV4-1	TRBJ2-7	CASSQEQGYEQYF	TGCGCCAGCAGCCAAGAACAGGGCTACGAGCAGTACTTC
few	-	TRBV20-1	TRBJ2-1	CSARGNSYNEQFF	TGCAGTGCTAGGGGGAACTCCTACAATGAGCAGTTCTTC
-	-	TRBV30	TRBJ1-2	CAWSFGQSNYGYTF	TGTGCCTGGAGCTTCGGACAGTCTAACTATGGCTACACCTTC
few	-	TRBV6-2/TRBV6-3	TRBJ2-2	CASSISHRNTGELFF	TGTGCCAGCTCTATTTCACACCGTAACACCGGGGAGCTGTTTTTT
many	TRBD2	TRBV5-1	TRBJ2-1	CASSFRRGGLASSYNEQFF	TGCGCCAGCAGCTTCAGACGGGGGGGGCTTGCTAGCTCCTACAATGAGCAGTTCTTC
-	TRBD2	TRBV11-2	TRBJ2-3	CASSLVDPGTSGKDTQYF	TGTGCCAGCAGCTTAGTAGACCCAGGGACTAGCGGGAAAGATACGCAGTATTTT
few	TRBD2	TRBV5-1	TRBJ2-7	CASSYGGSGNEQYF	TGCGCCAGCAGTTACGGCGGGAGTGGGAACGAGCAGTACTTC
few	-	TRBV20-1	TRBJ2-3	CSASLGGSTDTQYF	TGCAGTGCTAGTCTAGGTGGTAGCACAGATACGCAGTATTTT
-	TRBD2	TRBV20-1	TRBJ2-1	CSARDISGSRVEQFF	TGCAGTGCTAGAGATATTAGCGGGAGCAGGGTTGAGCAGTTCTTC
few	TRBD1	TRBV7-2	TRBJ2-7	CASRIQGSVEQYF	TGTGCCAGCAGGATACAGGGGTCCGTCGAGCAGTACTTC
few	-	TRBV6-2/TRBV6-3	TRBJ2-2	CATLGLNTGELFF	TGTGCCACCCTTGGGCTAAACACCGGGGAGCTGTTTTTT
few	TRBD2	TRBV15	TRBJ2-1	CATSRDRGLAGVRYNEQFF	TGTGCCACCAGCAGAGATCGTGGACTAGCGGGAGTTAGGTACAATGAGCAGTTCTTC
-	-	TRBV28	TRBJ2-2	CASSLLQKAGELFF	TGTGCCAGCAGTTTATTACAGAAGGCCGGGGAGCTGTTTTTT
-	-	TRBV20-1	TRBJ2-1	CSARDWVDEQFF	TGCAGTGCTAGAGATTGGGTTGATGAGCAGTTCTTC
-	-	TRBV10-1	TRBJ1-3	CASSESGHSGNTIYF	TGCGCCAGCAGTGAGTCGGGACACTCTGGAAACACCATATATTTT
-	TRBD2	TRBV4-2	TRBJ2-1	CASSQDSTLAGGNEQFF	TGTGCCAGCAGCCAAGATTCAACACTAGCGGGTGGCAATGAGCAGTTCTTC
few	TRBD2	TRBV27	TRBJ2-7	CASPTSGIYEQYF	TGTGCCAGCCCCACTAGCGGGATTTACGAGCAGTACTTC
few	-	TRBV3-1	TRBJ1-2	CASSQAWDNYGYTF	TGTGCCAGCAGCCAAGCCTGGGACAACTATGGCTACACCTTC
few	TRBD2	TRBV5-1	TRBJ2-2	CASSLVAGINTGELFF	TGCGCCAGCAGCTTGGTAGCGGGCATCAACACCGGGGAGCTGTTTTTT
-	-	TRBV10-1	TRBJ1-2	CASSEVVQWWLSYGYTF	TGCGCCAGCAGTGAGGTGGTACAGTGGTGGCTTTCCTATGGCTACACCTTC
few	TRBD2	TRBV20-1	TRBJ2-1	CSARMVGGSYNEQFF	TGCAGTGCTAGAATGGTCGGGGGGAGTTACAATGAGCAGTTCTTC
-	-	TRBV6-1	TRBJ2-1	CASRVPRSHNEQFF	TGTGCCAGCAGAGTACCGCGCTCCCACAATGAGCAGTTCTTC
-	-	TRBV6-2/TRBV6-3	TRBJ1-2	CASSPLRAPKDGYTF	TGTGCCAGCAGCCCGTTAAGGGCCCCGAAGGATGGCTACACCTTC
-	-	TRBV28	TRBJ2-7	CASRPGQSYEQYF	TGTGCCAGCAGACCCGGACAGAGCTACGAGCAGTACTTC